This T cell receptor beta chain is from a study of response to subunit inactivated influenza vaccine. Study-wide results and limits: Every seasonal influenza vaccination brings in few new T cells, the authors suggested.

TCRdb itself ran the RT-PCR reads through MiXCR, one entry per CDR3 protein. Counted here are about half a million distinct CDR3 sequences, approximately 7.1% occurring once; the ten biggest clones make up 10% to 15%. The CDR3 is 15 residues long. V was pared by 6 bases and J by 8 bases, with 17 bases between. This clonotype came up many times. Its antigen remains unidentified. This chain joins TRBV12-3 or TRBV12-4 and TRBJ1-6; tentatively, D is TRBD1 (5 bases). This material consisted of PBMCs from blood, taken about 23 months after vaccination. This TCR derives from a man in his fifties or sixties who received an inactivated influenza vaccine. The CDR3 is CASSSLAGIDSPLHF. The CDR3 DNA reads as TGTGCCAGCAGCTCCCTCGCAGGGATCGATTCACCCCTCCACTTT.